Shown below are 21 T cell receptor beta chains from a single sample sequenced in a study of T cells expressing NK-cell markers. TCRdb re-called the 5' RACE reads and gives one entry per CDR3 protein, without DNA. The sample includes some 440,000 distinct CDR3 sequences. Sequencing was done on a sample of blood T cells: a sorted CD56 or NKG2C T cell subset, CD4+ or CD8+ T cells, or bulk PBMC T cells (not recorded which). The receptors come from a woman in her forties or fifties in good health.

The chain carries TRBV5-1 and TRBJ2-1; without DNA, the TCRdb call of TRBD1 cannot be checked. CDR3 length equals 11 residues. Germline lookup yields CDR1 SGHRS and CDR2 YFSETQ. CDR3 region: CASRRGDEQFF.

The chain links TRBV5-1 to TRBJ2-1; the TRBD1 assignment by TCRdb is unverifiable without DNA. The germline V gene encodes CDR1 SGHRS and CDR2 YFSETQ. The CDR3 extends over 17 amino acids. The CDR3 sequence: CASSAAPKGSSRNEQFF.

The chain employs TRBV10-2 and TRBJ2-1. The CDR3 is 14 amino acids. From germline, CDR1 is WSHSY and CDR2 SAAADI. CDR3 loop: CASSILLRYNEQFF.

This rearrangement joins TRBV27 to TRBJ2-3. Germline V lookup: CDR1 MNHEY, CDR2 SMNVEV (reference sequence). The CDR3 has 13 residues. This CDR3 reads CASSLASSDTQYF.

This rearrangement joins TRBV4-1 to TRBJ2-3. The length of the CDR3 is 15 residues. Germline CDR1 and CDR2: MGHRA and YSYEKL. CDR3 loop: CASSPDGRSTDTQYF.

The chain couples TRBV3-1 to TRBJ2-1; the TCRdb D gene call, TRBD2, has no DNA to confirm it. Per germline, CDR1 LGHDT and CDR2 YNNKEL (reference sequence). The CDR3 spans 16 residues. CDR3 sequence reads: CASSVGLAVPYNEQFF.

J is TRBJ2-1 and V is TRBV5-1; TCRdb's assignment of TRBD1 cannot be checked, as there is no DNA. The germline gives CDR1 SGHRS, CDR2 YFSETQ. The CDR3 is 17 residues long. The CDR3 region is CASSFYSGQSSYNEQFF.

The J gene is TRBJ2-3, the V gene TRBV24-1; TCRdb names TRBD2, which stays unverified in the absence of DNA. Germline-derived CDR1 and CDR2 are KGHDR and SFDVKD. The CDR3 runs 16 residues. This CDR3 is CATSDLGAGGTDTQYF.

The V and J genes are TRBV13 and TRBJ2-5; TCRdb selects TRBD1, and the lack of DNA leaves this call unchecked. Per germline, CDR1 PRHDT and CDR2 FYEKMQ (reference sequence). The CDR3 extends over 14 amino acids. The CDR3 region is CASSYDREFETQYF.

V usage is TRBV11-2 and J usage is TRBJ2-2; without DNA, the TCRdb call of TRBD2 cannot be checked. Germline CDR1 and CDR2: SGHAT and FQNNGV. CDR3 size: 15 residues. The CDR3 sequence is CASRIAGLTAGELFF.

The CDR3 region is CASSVQGSETQYF. The chain combines TRBV9 with TRBJ2-5; TCRdb's D call, TRBD1, is unchecked because there is no DNA. Per the germline V gene, CDR1 is SGDLS and CDR2 is YYNGEE. The CDR3 sequence is 13 residues long.

The CDR3: CASSPRRPRLAERSGELFF. V gene TRBV7-8 combines with J gene TRBJ2-2; the TCRdb D gene call, TRBD2, has no DNA to confirm it. Per the germline V gene, CDR1 is SGHVS and CDR2 is FQNEAQ. The CDR3 length is 19 residues.

The J gene is TRBJ2-3, the V gene TRBV5-5. This CDR3 has 13 residues. Per germline, CDR1 SGHKS and CDR2 YYEKEE (reference sequence). CDR3 loop: CASSLASDTGQYF.

The V and J genes are TRBV12-3 or TRBV12-4 and TRBJ2-7; the TCRdb call, TRBD1, lacks DNA for checking. The CDR3 is 14 residues long. The CDR3 sequence: CASSPGRHSYEQYF.

The chain links TRBV7-9 to TRBJ2-1; TCRdb gives TRBD2 as the D gene, but with no DNA this cannot be confirmed. Germline V CDR1 and CDR2: SEHNR, FQNEAQ (reference sequence). CDR3 length: 16 residues. The chain's CDR3 is CASSDRYQTAYNEQFF.

The chain links TRBV10-3 to TRBJ2-1; TCRdb's assignment of TRBD2 cannot be checked, as there is no DNA. The CDR3 runs to 15 residues. The germline gives CDR1 ENHRY, CDR2 SYGVKD. This chain's CDR3 is CAIRDSGGAYNEQFF.

The chain links TRBV12-3 or TRBV12-4 to TRBJ2-1. CDR3 length: 14 amino acids. Here the CDR3 reads CASSLGTNYNEQFF.

This CDR3 is CASRSVRSGANVLTF. The V call is TRBV6-5, the J call TRBJ2-6. The CDR3 contains 15 residues. Germline V gives CDR1 MNHEY, CDR2 SVGAGI.

V and J are TRBV5-6 and TRBJ2-2; TCRdb gives TRBD2 as the D gene, but with no DNA this cannot be confirmed. The germline V gene has CDR1 SGHDT and CDR2 YYEEEE. This CDR3 spans 16 amino acids. CDR3 amino acids: CASSRRASGFTGELFF.

The chain carries TRBV6-5 and TRBJ2-7; TCRdb picks TRBD2, but there is no DNA to check that call. Germline CDR1 and CDR2: MNHEY and SVGAGI. The CDR3 runs to 16 residues. The CDR3 protein is CASSRPTSGNRYEQYF.

The gene calls are TRBV12-3 or TRBV12-4 and TRBJ1-1; absent DNA, TCRdb's TRBD1 call cannot be checked. The CDR3 is made up of 13 amino acids. The CDR3 spells CASSLSWGSEAFF.